This T cell receptor beta chain was identified during a study of T cells after yellow fever vaccination. Points on this clonotype: Its antigen is currently unknown.

The V and J ends lost 5 bases and 7 bases respectively, with 14 bases between them. Germline values: CDR1 MNHEY, CDR2 SMNVEV (reference sequence). The CDR3 spans 13 residues. Findings of the study overall: At around 95% for CD4 and roughly 87% for CD8, most primary-vaccination clones showed up again after the booster. Repertoires sorted by FACS could include abundant clonotypes that are contaminants from the bulk population.

TCRdb passed the 5' RACE reads through MiXCR, listing each CDR3 protein once. The sample shows about 630,000 distinct CDR3 sequences, roughly an eighth of them seen only once. This sequence originates from a young man who received the YFV17D yellow fever vaccine. The chain links TRBV27 to TRBJ1-2; no definite D call. Here the sequenced sample was PBMCs, taken on the day of the yellow fever booster vaccination. This CDR3 is CASSPRSMFGYTF. The CDR3 DNA sequence: TGTGCCAGCAGTCCCCGCAGTATGTTTGGCTACACCTTC.